Following are 2 T cell receptor beta chains from one sample sequenced in a study of shared clonotypes between healthy human individuals. This table comes from immunoSEQ multiplex PCR, and its TCRdb copy is limited to in-frame clones, with some not included. This table has 2.3 million or so clones, about 92% appearing once. The specimen sequenced was naive CD4+ T cells from PBMCs. Subset described: CD45RA+ positively selected. Every receptor here comes from a man younger than 35 in good health. Some clones in this sample may be carry-over from other donors' samples.

The V and J genes are TRBV20-1 and TRBJ1-1; no firm D call. Trimming shortened V by 1 base and J by 8 bases, and 8 bases separated the two germline ends. Per germline, CDR1 DFQATT and CDR2 SNEGSKA (reference sequence). This CDR3 region has 11 residues. The CDR3 loop reads CSARAMGEAFF. CDR3 nucleotide sequence: TGCAGTGCTAGAGCGATGGGGGAAGCTTTCTTT.

The chain recombines TRBV18 with TRBJ1-2; D is ambiguous. Trimming took 3 bases from V and 4 from J, leaving 6 bases between them. This CDR3 is built from 12 residues. Germline assignment: CDR1 KGHSH and CDR2 LQKENI. The DNA of the CDR3 is TGTGCCAGCTCACCCGACACCTATGGCTACACCTTC. It is translated as CASSPDTYGYTF.